These T cell receptor beta chains were read from a single sample in a study of blood T cell repertoires in COVID-19. TCRdb keeps only in-frame clones here, not all; method: immunoSEQ multiplex PCR. This repertoire shows about 400,000 clones, around 86% found once; its top ten account for about 3%. Sequencing was performed on peripheral blood. The source of these receptors is a human donor in a cohort sampled during active COVID-19. The CDR3 runs from the conserved cysteine through the conserved F or W. The D gene is left open where the match is weak.

v_call,j_call,d_call,cdr3_nt,cdr3_aa
TRBV28,TRBJ1-5,TRBD1,TGTGCCAGCAGTATGCGTAGCAGGGGGGTAGGTCAGCCCCAGCATTTT,CASSMRSRGVGQPQHF
TRBV5-1,TRBJ1-4,-,TGCGCCAGCAGCCTGGCTTCGAGGACAGAGAATGAAAAACTGTTTTTT,CASSLASRTENEKLFF
TRBV30,TRBJ2-5,TRBD2,TGTGCCTGGAGTCAGGGCGGGGGAGAGACCCAGTACTTC,CAWSQGGGETQYF
TRBV9,TRBJ2-7,TRBD2,TGTGCCAGCAGCGTAGAAGCGGGGGGGCTCCACGAGCAGTACTTC,CASSVEAGGLHEQYF
TRBV9,TRBJ2-1,TRBD2,TGTGCCAGCAGCGTAGGGCGGGAGGGGTCACCGTACAATGAGCAGTTCTTC,CASSVGREGSPYNEQFF
TRBV5-1,TRBJ1-1,-,TGCGCCAGCAGCTTGGGTGAGGGGGCTGAAGCTTTCTTT,CASSLGEGAEAFF
TRBV6-5,TRBJ2-3,-,TGTGCCAGCAGTCCCCCACCGCCTGCGGGGCAGTATTTT,CASSPPPPAGQYF
TRBV19,TRBJ1-2,-,TGTGCCAGTAGTATACCGGACAGCTATGGCTACACCTTC,CASSIPDSYGYTF
TRBV9,TRBJ2-7,-,TGTGCCAGCAGCCCCCGACAGGTGGGGGAGCAGTACTTC,CASSPRQVGEQYF
TRBV9,TRBJ2-3,TRBD2,TGTGCCAGCAGCGTAGCTGGGACTAGAGCAGATACGCAGTATTTT,CASSVAGTRADTQYF